These 12 T cell receptor beta chains share one sample of origin, sequenced in a study of early T cells in non-severe SARS-CoV-2 infection. TCRdb re-called the 5' RACE reads through MiXCR, storing one row per CDR3 protein. Here the sample spans 85,000 to 90,000 distinct CDR3 sequences, roughly 14% being singletons. Sample: whole blood. The source is an adult who was a healthcare worker with PCR-confirmed SARS-CoV-2 infection or an uninfected control (not recorded which).

This clonotype has a handful of counts. This chain joins TRBV6-2 or TRBV6-3 and TRBJ2-3, with 8 bases that match TRBD1. This CDR3 region has 16 residues. Looked up from germline, CDR1 is MNHEY and CDR2 is SVGEGT. Germline trimming cut 4 bases from V and 4 bases from J; bases unmatched to any gene: 10. CDR3 protein: CASSSLVPGGSDTQYF. Written as DNA, the CDR3 is TGTGCCAGCAGTTCCCTGGTACCAGGGGGCTCAGATACGCAGTATTTT.

The chain employs TRBV2 and TRBJ2-1; 12 bases align to TRBD2. The germline V gene encodes CDR1 SNHLY and CDR2 FYNNEI. V lost 7 bases to trimming and J lost 9 bases; unmatched junction nucleotides: 10. This CDR3 region has 15 residues. The CDR3 DNA reads as TGTGCCAGCAAATCCAGACTAGCGGGGGTCGCTGAGCAGTTCTTC. Protein sequence: CASKSRLAGVAEQFF.

This clonotype was picked up a small number of times. The chain uses TRBV4-1 and TRBJ2-2; D not certain. The V gene lost 4 bases and the J gene lost 7 bases, with 13 bases spanning the gap. This CDR3 spans 14 amino acids. Germline V gene lookup returns CDR1 MGHRA and CDR2 YSYEKL. CDR3 nucleotide sequence: TGCGCCAGCAGCCCCCAGCTGGACGGCGGGGAGCTGTTTTTT. It yields the protein CASSPQLDGGELFF.

This clonotype has more than one count but fewer than ten. The gene calls are TRBV6-2 or TRBV6-3 and TRBJ1-1; D remains ambiguous. The V and J ends lost 8 bases and 4 bases respectively, with 5 bases between them. The CDR3 covers 10 residues. Germline V gene data show CDR1 as MNHEY and CDR2 as SVGEGT. The CDR3 region is CASWGTEAFF. CDR3 DNA sequence: TGTGCCAGCTGGGGCACTGAAGCTTTCTTT.

V gene TRBV6-1 combines with J gene TRBJ2-1, with TRBD1 matching 7 bases. Trimming at V came to 5 bases and at J to 0 bases, leaving 13 bases not matched to a gene. The CDR3 spans 18 residues. CDR1 and CDR2 (germline): MNHNS, SASEGT. The CDR3 DNA reads as TGTGCCAGCAGTCCCCTTGGGACAGTTTCAACCTCCTACAATGAGCAGTTCTTC. Translating gives CASSPLGTVSTSYNEQFF.

The chain combines TRBV21-1 with TRBJ2-4; the table's TRBD1 call for D was not verified on the DNA. TRBV21-1 is flagged as a pseudogene. This CDR3 comprises 19 residues. The CDR3 here is CASSPRWNRGGLAKNIQYF. The CDR3 region has the DNA TGTGCCAGCAGCCCTCGGTGGAACCGGGGCGGTCTGGCCAAAAACATTCAGTACTTC.

The table lists this clonotype with a few counts. The J gene is TRBJ1-6, the V gene TRBV7-8, with a tentative D call TRBD1 (5 bases). Trimming left V 1 base short and J 7 bases short, with 11 bases between. CDR1 SGHVS and CDR2 FQNEAQ come from the germline V gene. The CDR3 is 15 amino acids. Here the CDR3 DNA reads TGTGCCAGCAGCTTAGTCGGGGCGTCCAATTCACCCCTCCACTTT. Its translation is CASSLVGASNSPLHF.

This clonotype came up a few times. This chain connects TRBV29-1 to TRBJ1-2; D gene ambiguous. The V gene's germline CDR1 is SQVTM and CDR2 ANQGSEA. Trimming took 2 bases from V and 7 from J, leaving 11 bases between them. The CDR3 is 12 residues long. The CDR3 nucleotides read TGCAGCGTTGAAATCGTACGCTCTGGCTACACCTTC. This sequence encodes CSVEIVRSGYTF.

This clonotype has at least ten counts. V usage is TRBV29-1 and J usage is TRBJ1-2; no clear D gene. V gave up 7 bases and J gave up 8 bases, with 17 bases separating them. CDR1 and CDR2 (germline): SQVTM, ANQGSEA. There are 12 residues in the CDR3. CDR3 sequence (DNA): TGCAGCGCTCTCCTTGGCGGGCAGGGCTACACCTTC. Translating gives CSALLGGQGYTF.

This clonotype was counted between two and nine times. The chain employs TRBV12-3 or TRBV12-4 and TRBJ2-5; TRBD1 matches at 10 bases. J was trimmed by 5 bases and V by 6 bases; bases with no gene match: 3. The length of the CDR3 is 13 residues. This chain's CDR3 is CASSGTGVETQYF. CDR3 nucleotides: TGTGCCAGCAGCGGGACAGGGGTGGAGACCCAGTACTTC.

This clonotype was seen more than once but under ten times. The chain recombines TRBV30 with TRBJ2-7; weak D call: TRBD1 (6 bases). CDR3 length: 12 amino acids. V dropped 1 base and J dropped 6 bases, with 10 bases sitting between them. Germline V CDR1 and CDR2: GTSNPN, SVGIG (reference sequence). The CDR3 reads CAWSATGREQYV. As DNA, the CDR3 is TGTGCCTGGAGTGCCACAGGGCGCGAGCAGTACGTC.

The gene calls are TRBV5-1 and TRBJ2-7; possible D gene TRBD1, 6 bases. This CDR3 region has 13 residues. Deletions cut 0 bases from V and 2 bases from J, with 6 bases between. Germline assignment: CDR1 SGHRS and CDR2 YFSETQ. The CDR3 loop reads CASSLGGPYEQYV. Written as DNA, the CDR3 is TGCGCCAGCAGCTTGGGGGGGCCCTACGAGCAGTACGTC.